A selection of T cell receptor beta chains follows, all from one sample in a study of radiotherapy plus CTLA-4 blockade in lung cancer. Repertoires were generated with immunoSEQ multiplex PCR, while TCRdb's copy carries only in-frame clones and drops some. The sample has 80,000 to 100,000 clones; about four fifths are singletons. The material was peripheral blood, obtained from a patient treated with radiotherapy plus ipilimumab. These receptors were collected from a human donor with non-small cell lung cancer who had a partial response to radiotherapy plus ipilimumab. Some clones in this sample may be carry-over from other donors' samples. Both conserved end residues are part of each CDR3. The order of the fields is V gene, J gene, clone size, D gene, CDR3 protein, CDR3 DNA. D genes are given only for firm matches. For some rows the clone size is stated as once, few or many, or as a class when expanded; others skip it.

TRBV7-2,TRBJ2-7,-,TRBD2,CASSFGTSGESYEQYF,TGTGCCAGCAGCTTCGGGACTAGCGGGGAATCCTACGAGCAGTACTTC
TRBV7-2,TRBJ2-3,-,TRBD2,CASSLPMGLATRTQYF,TGTGCCAGCAGCTTACCGATGGGACTAGCGACCCGAACGCAGTATTTT
TRBV7-6,TRBJ1-1,-,-,CASSLGRDHTEAFF,TGTGCCAGCAGCTTAGGGCGGGACCACACTGAAGCTTTCTTT
TRBV19,TRBJ2-7,many,TRBD1,CASSPGQDRYEQYF,TGTGCCAGTAGTCCTGGACAGGACCGATACGAGCAGTACTTC
TRBV6-6,TRBJ2-3,once,TRBD1,CASSYYGTGNADTQYF,TGTGCCAGCAGTTACTATGGGACAGGGAATGCAGATACGCAGTATTTT
TRBV30,TRBJ1-5,-,-,CAWRGPIKGEPQHF,TGTGCCTGGAGGGGGCCCATCAAGGGGGAGCCCCAGCATTTT
TRBV7-6,TRBJ2-1,-,-,CASSSGAYSEQFF,TGTGCCAGCAGCTCTGGGGCATATTCTGAGCAGTTCTTC
TRBV5-1,TRBJ1-4,-,TRBD1,CASSLSPTGANEKLFF,TGCGCCAGCAGCTTGTCCCCAACAGGGGCGAATGAAAAACTGTTTTTT
TRBV6-1,TRBJ1-6,-,TRBD1,CASIRTGVSPLHF,TGTGCCAGCATCAGGACAGGGGTTTCACCCCTCCACTTT
TRBV14,TRBJ1-4,few,TRBD1,CASSRGLGTANEKLFF,TGTGCCAGCAGCCGCGGGCTGGGGACAGCTAATGAAAAACTGTTTTTT
TRBV6-5,TRBJ2-7,-,-,CASRLGGTYEQYF,TGTGCCAGCAGGCTGGGAGGAACCTACGAGCAGTACTTC
TRBV4-2,TRBJ1-4,once,TRBD1,CASSRTIGTVEEKLFF,TGTGCCAGCAGCCGGACTATCGGGACAGTAGAAGAAAAACTGTTTTTT
TRBV6-1,TRBJ2-7,-,TRBD2,CASSEIGTSGSPYEQYF,TGTGCCAGCAGTGAAATAGGGACTAGCGGGAGTCCCTACGAGCAGTACTTC
TRBV7-9,TRBJ2-3,-,TRBD2,CASSHSGSTDTQYF,TGTGCCAGCAGCCATAGCGGGAGCACAGATACGCAGTATTTT
TRBV5-1,TRBJ2-1,-,-,CASSLLSWPSYSEQFF,TGCGCCAGCAGCTTGTTATCTTGGCCGTCCTACAGTGAGCAGTTCTTC
TRBV5-4,TRBJ1-1,-,-,CASSLQGHTEAFF,TGTGCCAGCAGCTTGCAGGGGCACACTGAAGCTTTCTTT
TRBV5-1,TRBJ1-4,-,-,CASSLLGPEGKLFF,TGCGCCAGCAGCTTGCTTGGGCCGGAAGGAAAACTGTTTTTT
TRBV7-9,TRBJ2-2,-,TRBD2,CASSPTSGSTGELFF,TGTGCCAGCAGCCCAACAAGCGGGAGCACCGGGGAGCTGTTTTTT
TRBV5-4,TRBJ2-7,-,TRBD2,CASSLGLADLSYEQYF,TGTGCCAGCAGCTTGGGACTAGCGGACCTCTCCTACGAGCAGTACTTC
TRBV4-3,TRBJ2-4,-,TRBD1,CASNPYRGAKNIQYF,TGCGCCAGCAACCCATACAGGGGGGCCAAAAACATTCAGTACTTC
TRBV7-2,TRBJ2-7,-,TRBD2,CASSLAGTSYDEQYF,TGTGCCAGCAGCTTAGCCGGGACTAGCTACGACGAGCAGTACTTC
TRBV2,TRBJ2-1,-,-,CASRGRTGRVGEQFF,TGTGCCAGCAGAGGAAGGACAGGGAGGGTCGGTGAGCAGTTCTTC
TRBV7-2,TRBJ2-7,-,TRBD2,CASRLTSVSYEQYF,TGTGCCAGCAGACTTACTAGCGTCTCCTACGAGCAGTACTTC
TRBV7-3,TRBJ2-3,-,-,CASSYGGRLTDTQYF,TGTGCCAGCAGCTATGGTGGGAGGCTCACAGATACGCAGTATTTT
TRBV29-1,TRBJ2-1,-,TRBD2,CSVVLRDLLAGDYNEQFF,TGCAGCGTCGTCCTACGTGATTTACTAGCGGGAGACTACAATGAGCAGTTCTTC
TRBV19,TRBJ2-1,-,TRBD2,CASRPGLAGETYNEQFF,TGTGCCAGTAGGCCGGGACTAGCGGGAGAGACCTACAATGAGCAGTTCTTC
TRBV28,TRBJ2-5,-,-,CASSFRQETQYF,TGTGCCAGCAGTTTTCGGCAAGAGACCCAGTACTTC
TRBV20-1,TRBJ1-5,-,-,CSARIAGPQHF,TGCAGTGCTAGGATCGCGGGGCCCCAGCATTTT
TRBV11-3,TRBJ2-7,-,TRBD1,CASSRDREVEYEQYF,TGTGCCAGCAGCAGGGACAGGGAGGTGGAGTACGAGCAGTACTTC
TRBV4-2,TRBJ2-1,-,TRBD2,CASSRNEGLAGDNEQFF,TGTGCCAGCAGCCGGAACGAGGGACTAGCGGGAGACAATGAGCAGTTCTTC
TRBV19,TRBJ2-1,-,-,CASSIGGVYNEQFF,TGTGCCAGTAGTATTGGTGGAGTATACAATGAGCAGTTCTTC
TRBV7-3,TRBJ1-2,-,-,CASSPTRNYGYTF,TGTGCCAGCAGCCCCACCCGGAACTATGGCTACACCTTC
TRBV19,TRBJ2-3,-,TRBD1,CASSNDRGGKDTQYF,TGTGCCAGTAGTAATGACAGGGGAGGAAAAGATACGCAGTATTTT
TRBV5-8,TRBJ2-3,-,TRBD2,CASSMMTSGGTDTQYF,TGTGCCAGCAGCATGATGACTAGCGGGGGAACAGATACGCAGTATTTT
TRBV7-3,TRBJ2-1,-,TRBD2,CASSPGLADEQFF,TGTGCCAGCAGCCCCGGACTAGCGGATGAGCAGTTCTTC
TRBV6-6,TRBJ1-4,few,TRBD1,CASSHQGQPNEKLFF,TGTGCCAGCAGTCATCAGGGACAGCCGAATGAAAAACTGTTTTTT
TRBV2,TRBJ1-1,-,-,CASSPGNLNTEAFF,TGTGCCAGCAGTCCGGGAAATTTGAACACTGAAGCTTTCTTT
TRBV25-1,TRBJ2-5,-,-,CASSGVPLQETQYF,TGTGCCAGCAGCGGGGTTCCGTTACAAGAGACCCAGTACTTC
TRBV6-9,TRBJ2-5,-,TRBD2,CASKNVAGDQETQYF,TGTGCCAGCAAAAACGTAGCGGGGGACCAAGAGACCCAGTACTTC
TRBV28,TRBJ2-7,-,TRBD1,CASRPRDRSPYEQYF,TGTGCCAGCAGGCCAAGGGACAGGTCCCCCTACGAGCAGTACTTC
TRBV11-3,TRBJ2-1,few,-,CASSPLDWVNEQFF,TGTGCCAGCAGCCCCCTAGATTGGGTCAATGAGCAGTTCTTC
TRBV19,TRBJ1-1,-,-,CASSSFRDEAFF,TGTGCCAGTAGTTCTTTCAGGGATGAAGCTTTCTTT
TRBV4-3,TRBJ2-7,-,TRBD1,CASSPGTGLYEQYF,TGCGCCAGCAGCCCCGGGACAGGGCTTTACGAGCAGTACTTC
TRBV9,TRBJ2-2,-,TRBD2,CASSAGLAGVTGELFF,TGTGCCAGCAGCGCCGGACTAGCGGGGGTCACCGGGGAGCTGTTTTTT
TRBV7-7,TRBJ2-5,-,TRBD2,CASSPPGLAGAQETQYF,TGTGCCAGCAGCCCTCCCGGACTAGCGGGAGCCCAAGAGACCCAGTACTTC
TRBV9,TRBJ2-1,-,-,CASSVDSSYNEQFF,TGTGCCAGCAGCGTAGACAGCTCCTACAATGAGCAGTTCTTC
TRBV5-6,TRBJ2-7,-,-,CASSRQGFDEQYF,TGTGCCAGCAGCCGGCAGGGGTTCGACGAGCAGTACTTC
TRBV7-2,TRBJ2-3,-,TRBD2,CASSLGLAGTDTQYF,TGTGCCAGCAGCCTGGGACTAGCGGGGACAGATACGCAGTATTTT
TRBV7-6,TRBJ1-2,-,TRBD1,CASSFQAGGLGGYTF,TGTGCCAGCAGCTTCCAAGCAGGGGGCCTCGGTGGCTACACCTTC
TRBV6-5,TRBJ1-4,-,-,CASRRQDLGEKLFF,TGTGCCAGCAGAAGACAGGATTTAGGCGAAAAACTGTTTTTT
TRBV7-9,TRBJ2-2,-,-,CASSPGSTNTGELFF,TGTGCCAGCAGCCCGGGATCCACGAACACCGGGGAGCTGTTTTTT
TRBV19,TRBJ1-2,-,-,CASSSRQAANYGYTF,TGTGCCAGTAGTAGCCGACAGGCAGCTAACTATGGCTACACCTTC
TRBV15,TRBJ1-1,-,-,CATSREMTGNTEAFF,TGTGCCACCAGCAGAGAAATGACAGGGAACACTGAAGCTTTCTTT